This record concerns one T cell receptor (beta chain) sequence. The observed sequence ends 3 residues before the CDR3 terminus, with the missing tail filled in from the germline J gene. This specimen comes from a study of T cells in women clearing cervical HPV infection. Whole-study context: Case blood was drawn a median approximately 150 days after lesion detection.

This CDR3 spans 14 amino acids. Germline-derived CDR1 and CDR2 are SGHRS and YFSETQ. Trimming removed 4 bases at V and 4 bases at J, with 15 bases between. Only in-frame clones appear in the TCRdb table, and some are missing; sequencing was by immunoSEQ multiplex PCR. The sample table sets out about 20,000 clones. The receptor was isolated from a woman between 18 and 70 years old with a cervical HPV16 infection that either progressed to CIN3+ or cleared (not recorded which). The sample comprised blood buffy coat. V usage is TRBV5-1 and J usage is TRBJ2-7; D is perhaps TRBD2 (6 bases). The CDR3 here is CASSPLAGSYEQYF. The covered CDR3 bases are TGCGCCAGCAGCCCGCTGGCGGGATCTTACGAG. The whole variable domain, filled in from reference TRBV5-1 and TRBJ2-7, reads KAGVTQTPRYLIKTRGQQVTLSCSPISGHRSVSWYQQTPGQGLQFLFEYFSETQRNKGNFPGRFSGRQFSNSRSEMNVSTLELGDSALYLCASSPLAGSYEQYFGPGTRLTVT.